One and the same sample provided the 20 T cell receptor beta chains below, sequenced in a study of blood T cell repertoires in COVID-19. Data came from immunoSEQ multiplex PCR; TCRdb stores just in-frame clones and leaves some out. The sample holds tens of thousands of clones, 80% to 90% seen once. Sequenced input: peripheral blood. The receptors come from a human donor in a cohort sampled during active COVID-19.

The chain has TRBV28 and TRBJ2-1; 9 nucleotides line up with TRBD2. CDR3 length: 15 residues. V was clipped by 3 bases and J by 7 bases; unmatched bases: 7. The germline V gene encodes CDR1 MDHEN and CDR2 SYDVKM. The CDR3 is CASSFGGRALNEQFF. In nucleotides, the CDR3 is TGTGCCAGCAGTTTTGGCGGGAGGGCCCTTAATGAGCAGTTCTTC.

The chain carries TRBV28 and TRBJ1-4; D remains ambiguous. The CDR3 is 14 residues long. Germline values: CDR1 MDHEN, CDR2 SYDVKM. The V end lost 1 base, the J end lost 4 bases, and 7 bases lay between the germline ends. Written as DNA, the CDR3 is TGTGCCAGCAGTTTATACCGGGTTAATGAAAAACTGTTTTTT. Protein sequence: CASSLYRVNEKLFF.

The chain couples TRBV30 to TRBJ2-4; TRBD1 might be the D (5 bases). V lost 3 bases, J lost 7 bases, and 19 bases lay in between. The germline V gene has CDR1 GTSNPN and CDR2 SVGIG (reference sequence). The CDR3 runs to 15 residues. The CDR3 DNA follows: TGTGCCTGGAGCGGGCAGGGCTCCGATAGGAACATTCAGTACTTC. Its translation: CAWSGQGSDRNIQYF.

V and J are TRBV18 and TRBJ1-4; 12 bases match TRBD1. Germline V gene sequence: CDR1 KGHSH, CDR2 LQKENI. CDR3 size: 16 residues. Trimming took 5 bases from V and 7 from J; bases not matched to a gene: 8. The CDR3 DNA reads TGTGCCAGCTCAATACCGGGACAGGGGGCGGCTGAAAAACTGTTTTTT. This translates into CASSIPGQGAAEKLFF.

This clone has just one count. The V call is TRBV19, the J call TRBJ1-6, with 9 bases fitting TRBD1. Germline V gene lookup returns CDR1 LNHDA and CDR2 SQIVND (reference sequence). The CDR3 covers 13 residues. The junction had 10 bases not matched to a gene; V was cut back by 8 bases and J by 14 bases. In DNA form, the CDR3 reads TGTGCCAGTTCCGGGACAGGGCCCTTATCCCTCCACTTT. It yields the protein CASSGTGPLSLHF.

This chain joins TRBV6-5 and TRBJ2-2; a weak D match, TRBD1 (6 bases). The length of the CDR3 is 15 residues. From germline, CDR1 is MNHEY and CDR2 SVGAGI. V was shortened by 6 bases and J by 11 bases, with 22 bases between the two germline ends. The CDR3 protein is CASSNDRLGQGELFF. The CDR3 nucleotides are TGTGCCAGCAGCAACGACAGGTTGGGGCAAGGCGAGCTGTTTTTT.

This sequence joins TRBV19 and TRBJ1-4, with 7 positions matching TRBD1. This CDR3 comprises 18 residues. The trim removed 4 bases at V and 0 bases at J, leaving 11 bases unmatched. The germline CDR1 and CDR2 sequences are LNHDA and SQIVND (reference sequence). CDR3 DNA: TGTGCCAGTAGTAACCCCAGGGACAGCACTTCAACTAATGAAAAACTGTTTTTT. Protein: CASSNPRDSTSTNEKLFF.

This chain links TRBV10-3 with TRBJ2-3; 11 nucleotides align to TRBD2. V shed 6 bases, J shed 0 bases, and the junction held 8 bases outside the gene matches. Per germline, CDR1 ENHRY and CDR2 SYGVKD. The CDR3 runs 17 residues. The CDR3 region has the DNA TGTGCCATCAGCTTGACTAGCGGGGCTACTAGCACAGATACGCAGTATTTT. This translates into CAISLTSGATSTDTQYF.

J is TRBJ2-3 and V is TRBV5-8, with 9 nucleotides matching TRBD2. The junction had 6 bases not matched to a gene; V was cut back by 4 bases and J by 3 bases. CDR1 and CDR2 from the germline V gene are SGHTS and YDEGEE. The CDR3 covers 15 residues. The CDR3 here is CASSPGTSQTDTQYF. The CDR3 DNA sequence: TGTGCCAGCAGCCCCGGGACTAGCCAAACAGATACGCAGTATTTT.

This clone was found once. The chain employs TRBV6-5 and TRBJ2-6, with 8 bases that match TRBD1. CDR1 is MNHEY, CDR2 SVGAGI, per germline. J was trimmed by 7 bases and V by 5 bases; bases with no gene match: 4. This CDR3 has 14 amino acids. CDR3 sequence reads: CASSRQGSANVLTF. Written as DNA, the CDR3 is TGTGCCAGCAGTAGACAGGGGTCCGCCAACGTCCTGACTTTC.

V is TRBV3-1 (or the pseudogene TRBV3-2) and J is TRBJ2-3; no definite D call. Germline CDR1 LGHDT, CDR2 YNNKEL (reference sequence). The CDR3 totals 15 residues. Trimming took 3 bases from V and 1 from J, leaving 11 bases between them. CDR3 region: CASSHLRFGTDTQYF. The CDR3 coding sequence is TGTGCCAGCAGCCACCTCCGTTTCGGCACAGATACGCAGTATTTT.

V is TRBV7-8 and J is TRBJ1-5; D possibly corresponds to TRBD1 (5 bases). Germline lookup yields CDR1 SGHVS and CDR2 FQNEAQ. V shed 1 base and J shed 7 bases, with 14 bases lying between them. The CDR3 runs to 15 residues. The CDR3 loop is CASSLGVRGGQPQHF. The CDR3 DNA is TGTGCCAGCAGCTTAGGGGTTAGGGGTGGACAGCCCCAGCATTTT.

This clone was observed once. This chain links TRBV19 with TRBJ1-6; D is undetermined. Trimming removed 5 bases from V and 8 bases from J, with 7 bases in between. This CDR3 has 12 residues. Germline CDR1 and CDR2: LNHDA and SQIVND (reference sequence). CDR3 protein: CASSPPDSPLHF. The CDR3 DNA sequence: TGTGCCAGTAGTCCCCCAGATTCACCCCTCCACTTT.

This clone was seen a single time. The chain has TRBV2 and TRBJ2-5; maybe TRBD1 (5 bases). V gave up 6 bases and J gave up 4 bases, with 18 bases separating them. The CDR3 sequence is 15 residues long. Germline CDR1 reads SNHLY; CDR2 reads FYNNEI. DNA of the CDR3: TGTGCCAGCAGCGCTACAGGTCTCCAGGGAGAGACCCAGTACTTC. Encoded protein: CASSATGLQGETQYF. Full variable domain (remainder filled in from reference TRBV2 and TRBJ2-5): EPEVTQTPSHQVTQMGQEVILRCVPISNHLYFYWYRQILGQKVEFLVSFYNNEISEKSEIFDDQFSVERPDGSNFTLKIRSTKLEDSAMYFCASSATGLQGETQYFGPGTRLLVL.

The rearrangement joins TRBV7-2 to TRBJ2-7; 10 positions match TRBD2. This CDR3 spans 14 amino acids. The J segment lost 3 bases and the V segment lost 3 bases, leaving 2 bases of the junction unmatched. The germline V gene encodes CDR1 SGHTA and CDR2 FQGNSA. The CDR3 region has the DNA TGTGCCAGCAGCTTCACTAGCGGGAACTACGAGCAGTACTTC. Protein sequence: CASSFTSGNYEQYF.

This sequence joins TRBV5-1 and TRBJ1-6; 8 positions match TRBD1. The CDR3 sequence is 16 residues long. From germline, CDR1 is SGHRS and CDR2 YFSETQ. V lost 0 bases and J lost 6; bases outside the gene matches: 5. In DNA, the CDR3 is TGCGCCAGCAGCTTGGCCCGCCAGGGGGCTAATTCACCCCTCCACTTT. Its translation is CASSLARQGANSPLHF.

V usage is TRBV12-5 and J usage is TRBJ1-2, with 8 bases lining up with TRBD1. Germline loops: CDR1 LGHNT, CDR2 FRNRAP. The CDR3 extends over 14 amino acids. V was pared by 6 bases and J by 6 bases, with 9 bases of the junction left unmatched. CDR3: CASGPAAGGDGYTF. In DNA, the CDR3 is TGTGCTAGTGGCCCCGCCGCAGGGGGCGATGGCTACACCTTC. The complete variable domain, with remaining parts taken from reference TRBV12-5 and TRBJ1-2, reads DARVTQTPRHKVTEMGQEVTMRCQPILGHNTVFWYRQTMMQGLELLAYFRNRAPLDDSGMPKDRFSAEMPDATLATLKIQPSEPRDSAVYFCASGPAAGGDGYTFGSGTRLTVV.

The V and J genes are TRBV7-9 and TRBJ1-1; D possibly corresponds to TRBD1 (5 bases). The V end lost 4 bases, the J end lost 8 bases, and 14 bases lay between the germline ends. The CDR3 is 13 amino acids. Germline V gives CDR1 SEHNR, CDR2 FQNEAQ (reference sequence). CDR3 sequence: CASSWEGFAEAFF. In DNA form, the CDR3 reads TGTGCCAGCAGCTGGGAGGGGTTCGCCGAAGCTTTCTTT.

V and J are TRBV19 and TRBJ1-1; TRBD1 might be the D (6 bases). V lost 5 bases and J lost 1, with 11 bases in between. The CDR3 totals 14 residues. From germline, CDR1 is LNHDA and CDR2 SQIVND (reference sequence). The DNA for the CDR3 is TGTGCCAGTAGTTTGGGACACTCGAACACTGAAGCTTTCTTT. Amino acids: CASSLGHSNTEAFF.

The chain couples TRBV10-1 to TRBJ1-2; TRBD1 matches at 8 bases. Germline-derived CDR1 and CDR2 are WNHNN and SYGVQD (reference sequence). Trimming cost V 4 bases and J 4 bases; bases outside gene matches: 11. The CDR3 loop spans 16 amino acids. The CDR3: CASSGTGSPSGYGYTF. The CDR3 region has the DNA TGCGCCAGCAGTGGGACAGGGAGTCCCTCTGGCTATGGCTACACCTTC.